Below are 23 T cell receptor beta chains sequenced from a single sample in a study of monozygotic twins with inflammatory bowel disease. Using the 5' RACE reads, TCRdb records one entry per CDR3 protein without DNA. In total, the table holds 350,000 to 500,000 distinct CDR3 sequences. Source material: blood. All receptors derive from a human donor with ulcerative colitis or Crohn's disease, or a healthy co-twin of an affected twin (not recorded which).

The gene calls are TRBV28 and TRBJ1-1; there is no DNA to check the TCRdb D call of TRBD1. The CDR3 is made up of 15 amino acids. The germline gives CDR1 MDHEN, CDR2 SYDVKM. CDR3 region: CASSWGWGSYTEAFF.

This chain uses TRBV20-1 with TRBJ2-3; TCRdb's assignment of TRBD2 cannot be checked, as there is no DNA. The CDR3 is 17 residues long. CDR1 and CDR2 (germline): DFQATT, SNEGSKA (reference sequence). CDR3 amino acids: CSASFAGGRDRTDTQYF.

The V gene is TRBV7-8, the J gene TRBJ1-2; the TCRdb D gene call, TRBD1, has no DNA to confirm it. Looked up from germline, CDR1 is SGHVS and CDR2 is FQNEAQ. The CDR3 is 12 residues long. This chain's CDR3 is CASSLGSNTGTF.

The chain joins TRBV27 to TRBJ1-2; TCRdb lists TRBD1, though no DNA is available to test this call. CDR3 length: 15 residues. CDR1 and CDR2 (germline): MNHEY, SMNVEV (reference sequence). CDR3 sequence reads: CASSFMGEGAGGYTF.

The CDR3 sequence: CASSYGTSLPYEQYF. The V gene is TRBV5-1, the J gene TRBJ2-7; TCRdb gives TRBD2 as the D gene, but with no DNA this cannot be confirmed. Germline V gives CDR1 SGHRS, CDR2 YFSETQ. This CDR3 is built from 15 residues. Using reference TRBV5-1 and TRBJ2-7 for the parts outside the CDR3, the full variable domain is KAGVTQTPRYLIKTRGQQVTLSCSPISGHRSVSWYQQTPGQGLQFLFEYFSETQRNKGNFPGRFSGRQFSNSRSEMNVSTLELGDSALYLCASSYGTSLPYEQYFGPGTRLTVT.

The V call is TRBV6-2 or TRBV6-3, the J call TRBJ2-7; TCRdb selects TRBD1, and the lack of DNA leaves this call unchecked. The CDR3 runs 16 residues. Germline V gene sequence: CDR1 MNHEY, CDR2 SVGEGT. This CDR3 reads CASSYGMGQGSIEQYF.

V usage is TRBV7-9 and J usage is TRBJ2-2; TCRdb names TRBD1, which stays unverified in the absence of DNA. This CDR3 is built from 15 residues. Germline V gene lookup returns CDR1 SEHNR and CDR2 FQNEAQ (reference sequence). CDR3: CASSLAGAGTGELFF.

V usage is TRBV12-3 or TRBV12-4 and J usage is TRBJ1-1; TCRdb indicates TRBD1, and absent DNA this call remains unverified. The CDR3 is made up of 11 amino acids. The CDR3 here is CASSQGFGAFF.

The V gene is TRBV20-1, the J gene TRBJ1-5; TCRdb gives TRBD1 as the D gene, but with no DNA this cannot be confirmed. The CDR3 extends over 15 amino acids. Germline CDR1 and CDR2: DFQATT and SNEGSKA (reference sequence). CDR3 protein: CSATPGQQSNQPQHF.

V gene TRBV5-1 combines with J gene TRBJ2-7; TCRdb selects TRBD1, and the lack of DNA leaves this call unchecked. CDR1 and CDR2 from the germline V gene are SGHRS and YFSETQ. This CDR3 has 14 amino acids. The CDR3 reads CASSTQTGGYEQYF. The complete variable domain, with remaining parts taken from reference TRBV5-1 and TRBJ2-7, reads KAGVTQTPRYLIKTRGQQVTLSCSPISGHRSVSWYQQTPGQGLQFLFEYFSETQRNKGNFPGRFSGRQFSNSRSEMNVSTLELGDSALYLCASSTQTGGYEQYFGPGTRLTVT.

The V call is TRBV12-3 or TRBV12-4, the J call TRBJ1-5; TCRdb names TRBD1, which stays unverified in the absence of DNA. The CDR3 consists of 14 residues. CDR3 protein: CASSSTGFTQPQHF.

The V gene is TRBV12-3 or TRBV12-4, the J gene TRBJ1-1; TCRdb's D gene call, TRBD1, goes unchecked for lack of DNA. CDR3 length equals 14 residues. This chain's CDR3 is CAASRRGVNTEAFF.

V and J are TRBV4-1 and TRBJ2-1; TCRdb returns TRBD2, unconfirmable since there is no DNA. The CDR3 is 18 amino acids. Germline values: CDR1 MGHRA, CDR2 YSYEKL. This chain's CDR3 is CASSQEIGGRSSYNEQFF.

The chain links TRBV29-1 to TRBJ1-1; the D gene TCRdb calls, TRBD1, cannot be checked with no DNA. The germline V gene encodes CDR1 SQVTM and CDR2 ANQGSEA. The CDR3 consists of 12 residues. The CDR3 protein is CSVAVPGPEAFF.

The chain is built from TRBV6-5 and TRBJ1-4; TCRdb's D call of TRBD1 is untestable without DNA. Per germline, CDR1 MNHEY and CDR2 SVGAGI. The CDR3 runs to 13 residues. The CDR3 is CASRRGRNEKLFF.

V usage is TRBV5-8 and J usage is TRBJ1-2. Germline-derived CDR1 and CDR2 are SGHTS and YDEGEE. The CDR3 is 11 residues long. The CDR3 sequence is CASSKGQGYTF.

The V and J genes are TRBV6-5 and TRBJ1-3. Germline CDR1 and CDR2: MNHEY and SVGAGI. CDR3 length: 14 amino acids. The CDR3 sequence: CASSSHPRGNTIYF.

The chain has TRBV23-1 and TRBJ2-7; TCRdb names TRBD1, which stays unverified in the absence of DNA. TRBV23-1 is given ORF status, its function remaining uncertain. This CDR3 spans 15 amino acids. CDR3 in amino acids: CASSQSPLTFYEQYF.

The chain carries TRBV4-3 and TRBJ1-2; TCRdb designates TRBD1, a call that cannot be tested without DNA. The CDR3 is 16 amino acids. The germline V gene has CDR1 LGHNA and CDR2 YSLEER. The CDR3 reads CASSQVQGGNYYGYTF.

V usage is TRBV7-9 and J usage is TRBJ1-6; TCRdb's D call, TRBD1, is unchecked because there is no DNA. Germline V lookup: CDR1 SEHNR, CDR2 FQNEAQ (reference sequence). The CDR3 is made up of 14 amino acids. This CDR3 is CASSLGTEAPPLHF.

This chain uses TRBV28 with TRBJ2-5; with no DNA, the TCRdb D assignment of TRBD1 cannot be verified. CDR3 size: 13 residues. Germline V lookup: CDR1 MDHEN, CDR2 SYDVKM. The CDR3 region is CATAGQGGKTQYF.

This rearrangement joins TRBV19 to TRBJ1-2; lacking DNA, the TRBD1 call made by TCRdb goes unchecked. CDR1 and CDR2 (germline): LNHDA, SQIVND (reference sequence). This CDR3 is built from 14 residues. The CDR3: CASTGGQNNYGYTF.

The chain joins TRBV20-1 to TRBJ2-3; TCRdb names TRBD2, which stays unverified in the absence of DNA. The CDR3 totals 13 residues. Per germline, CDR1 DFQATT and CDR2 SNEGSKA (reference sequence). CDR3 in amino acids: CSAEAGETDTQYF.